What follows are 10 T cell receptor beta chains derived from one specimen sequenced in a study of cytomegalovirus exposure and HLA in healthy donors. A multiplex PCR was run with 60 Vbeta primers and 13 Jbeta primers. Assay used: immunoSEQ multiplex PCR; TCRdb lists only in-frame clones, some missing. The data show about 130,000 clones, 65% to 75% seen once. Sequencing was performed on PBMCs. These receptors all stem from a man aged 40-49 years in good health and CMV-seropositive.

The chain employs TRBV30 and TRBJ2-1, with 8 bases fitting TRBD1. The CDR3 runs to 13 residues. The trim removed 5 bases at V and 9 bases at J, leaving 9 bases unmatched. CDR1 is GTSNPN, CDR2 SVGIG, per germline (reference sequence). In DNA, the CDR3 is TGTGCCTGGGCGATGGACAGGGCGGCTGAGCAGTTCTTC. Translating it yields CAWAMDRAAEQFF.

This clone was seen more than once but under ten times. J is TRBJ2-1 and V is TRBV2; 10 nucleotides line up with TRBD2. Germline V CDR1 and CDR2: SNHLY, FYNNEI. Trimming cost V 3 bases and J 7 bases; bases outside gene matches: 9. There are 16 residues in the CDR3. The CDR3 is CASSELGLANRNEQFF. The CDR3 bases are TGTGCCAGCAGTGAGCTGGGACTAGCGAATAGGAATGAGCAGTTCTTC.

Here the CDR3 reads CASSLVASASNYGYTF. CDR3 DNA sequence: TGCGCCAGCAGCTTGGTAGCCAGTGCTTCTAACTATGGCTACACCTTC. This chain connects TRBV5-1 to TRBJ1-2; D remains unclear. V was shortened by 0 bases and J by 0 bases, with 12 bases between the two germline ends. This CDR3 has 16 residues. Germline V gene lookup returns CDR1 SGHRS and CDR2 YFSETQ.

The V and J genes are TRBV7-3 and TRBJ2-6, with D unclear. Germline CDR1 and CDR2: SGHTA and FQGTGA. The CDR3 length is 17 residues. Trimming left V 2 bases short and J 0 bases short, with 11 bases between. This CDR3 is CASSLLGLSSGANVLTF. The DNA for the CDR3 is TGTGCCAGCAGCTTACTAGGCCTAAGCTCTGGGGCCAACGTCCTGACTTTC.

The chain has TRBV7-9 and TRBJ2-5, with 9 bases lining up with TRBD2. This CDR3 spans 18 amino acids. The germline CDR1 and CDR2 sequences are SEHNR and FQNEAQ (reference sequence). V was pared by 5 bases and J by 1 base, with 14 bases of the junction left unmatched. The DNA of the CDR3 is TGTGCCAGCAGCCCCCCACCTCGGCTAGCGGGGACCCAAGAGACCCAGTACTTC. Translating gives CASSPPPRLAGTQETQYF.

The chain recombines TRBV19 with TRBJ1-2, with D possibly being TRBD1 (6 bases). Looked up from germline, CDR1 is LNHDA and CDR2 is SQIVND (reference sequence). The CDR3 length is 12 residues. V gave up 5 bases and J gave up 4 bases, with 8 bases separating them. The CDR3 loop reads CASSPGAYGYTF. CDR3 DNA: TGTGCCAGTAGTCCAGGGGCCTATGGCTACACCTTC.

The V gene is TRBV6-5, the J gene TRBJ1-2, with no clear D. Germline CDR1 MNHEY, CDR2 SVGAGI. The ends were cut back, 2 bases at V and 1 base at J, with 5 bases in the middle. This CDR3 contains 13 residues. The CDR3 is CASSYRSNYGYTF. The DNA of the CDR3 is TGTGCCAGCAGTTACAGGAGTAACTATGGCTACACCTTC.

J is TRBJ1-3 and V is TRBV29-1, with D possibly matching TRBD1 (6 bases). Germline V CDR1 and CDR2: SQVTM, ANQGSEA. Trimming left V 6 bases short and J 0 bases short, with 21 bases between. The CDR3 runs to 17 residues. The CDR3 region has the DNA TGCAGCGTGTGGGACAAAGGCATCTGGAGCTCTGGAAACACCATATATTTT. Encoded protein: CSVWDKGIWSSGNTIYF.

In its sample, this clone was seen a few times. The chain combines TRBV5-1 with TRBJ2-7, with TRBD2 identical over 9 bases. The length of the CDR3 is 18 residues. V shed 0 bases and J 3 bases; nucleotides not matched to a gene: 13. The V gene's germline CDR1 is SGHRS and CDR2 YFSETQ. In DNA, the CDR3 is TGCGCCAGCAGCTTGGACCGCCCTCGACTAGCGGTGAGCTACGAGCAGTACTTC. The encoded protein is CASSLDRPRLAVSYEQYF. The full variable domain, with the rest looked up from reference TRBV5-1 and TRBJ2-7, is KAGVTQTPRYLIKTRGQQVTLSCSPISGHRSVSWYQQTPGQGLQFLFEYFSETQRNKGNFPGRFSGRQFSNSRSEMNVSTLELGDSALYLCASSLDRPRLAVSYEQYFGPGTRLTVT.

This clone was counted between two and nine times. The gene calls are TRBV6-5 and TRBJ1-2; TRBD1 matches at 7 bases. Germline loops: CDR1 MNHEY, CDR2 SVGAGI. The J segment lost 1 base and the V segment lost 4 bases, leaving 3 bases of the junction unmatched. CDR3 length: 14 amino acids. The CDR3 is CASSFDRVNYGYTF. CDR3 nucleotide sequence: TGTGCCAGCAGTTTCGACAGGGTTAACTATGGCTACACCTTC.